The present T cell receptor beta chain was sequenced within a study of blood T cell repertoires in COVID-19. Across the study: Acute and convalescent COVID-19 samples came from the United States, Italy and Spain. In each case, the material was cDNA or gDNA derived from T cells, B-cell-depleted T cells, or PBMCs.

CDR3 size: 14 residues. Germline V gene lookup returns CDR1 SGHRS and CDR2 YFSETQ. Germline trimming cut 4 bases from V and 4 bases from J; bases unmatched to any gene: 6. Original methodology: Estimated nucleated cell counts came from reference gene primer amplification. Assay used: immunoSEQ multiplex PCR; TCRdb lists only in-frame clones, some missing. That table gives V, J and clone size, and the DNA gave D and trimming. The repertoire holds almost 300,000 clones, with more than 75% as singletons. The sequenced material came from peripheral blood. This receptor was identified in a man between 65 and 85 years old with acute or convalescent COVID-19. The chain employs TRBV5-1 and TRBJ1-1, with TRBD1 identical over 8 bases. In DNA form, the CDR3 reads TGCGCCAGCAGCCAGGGACAGGCGGCCACTGAAGCTTTCTTT. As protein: CASSQGQAATEAFF. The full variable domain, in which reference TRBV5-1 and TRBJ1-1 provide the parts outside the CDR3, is KAGVTQTPRYLIKTRGQQVTLSCSPISGHRSVSWYQQTPGQGLQFLFEYFSETQRNKGNFPGRFSGRQFSNSRSEMNVSTLELGDSALYLCASSQGQAATEAFFGQGTRLTVV.